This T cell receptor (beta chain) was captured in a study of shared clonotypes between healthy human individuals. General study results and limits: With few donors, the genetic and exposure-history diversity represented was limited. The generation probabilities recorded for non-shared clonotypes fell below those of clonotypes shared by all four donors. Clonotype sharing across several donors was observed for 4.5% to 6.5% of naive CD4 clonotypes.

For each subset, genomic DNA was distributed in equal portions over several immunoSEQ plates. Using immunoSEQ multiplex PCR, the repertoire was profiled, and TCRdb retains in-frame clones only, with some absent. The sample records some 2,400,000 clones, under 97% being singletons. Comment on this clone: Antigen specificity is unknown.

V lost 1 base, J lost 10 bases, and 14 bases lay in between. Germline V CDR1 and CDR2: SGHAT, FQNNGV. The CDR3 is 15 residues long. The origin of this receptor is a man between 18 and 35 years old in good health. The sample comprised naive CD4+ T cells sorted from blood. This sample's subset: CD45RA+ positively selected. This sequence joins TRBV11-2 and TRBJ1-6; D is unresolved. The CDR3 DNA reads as TGTGCCAGCAGCTTAGGGGCGGGCTTGGGGTCACCCCTCCACTTT. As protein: CASSLGAGLGSPLHF.